These 8 T cell receptor beta chains were all obtained from the same sample, sequenced in a study of CD8+CD57+ T cells in acquired aplastic anemia. CDR3 and TCR beta VDJ profiling relied on genomic DNA as the template. TCRdb re-derived calls from the reads in MiXCR, one entry per CDR3 protein. Altogether just over 400,000 distinct CDR3 sequences are present, 65% to 80% being singletons, with the ten largest covering 4%. Sequenced sample: sorted CD4+, CD8+, or CD8+CD57+ T cells (not recorded which) from PBMCs. Receptors originate from a human donor in good health, serving as a control.

The chain carries TRBV7-2 and TRBJ2-7; 11 bases line up with TRBD2. Germline loops: CDR1 SGHTA, CDR2 FQGNSA. With 1 base clipped from V and 10 bases from J, the junction kept 12 bases outside the gene matches. The CDR3 spans 16 residues. The CDR3 DNA follows: TGTGCCAGCAGCTTAGATCCCCTTAGCGGGGGGGTGGAACAGTACTTC. Protein: CASSLDPLSGGVEQYF.

This clonotype was found many times. The chain joins TRBV6-5 to TRBJ2-3; 11 bases align to TRBD2. The CDR3 runs 17 residues. The ends lost 5 bases at V and 4 bases at J; junction bases unmatched: 11. The germline V gene has CDR1 MNHEY and CDR2 SVGAGI. CDR3 DNA sequence: TGTGCCAGCAGTAAGAGACTAGCGGGGACGGTAGCAGATACGCAGTATTTT. It codes for CASSKRLAGTVADTQYF.

V gene TRBV19 combines with J gene TRBJ1-5; a weak D match, TRBD1 (6 bases). With 4 bases removed from V and 13 bases from J, the gap between germline ends came to 17 bases. CDR1 is LNHDA and CDR2 is SQIVND in the germline V gene (reference sequence). The CDR3 spans 13 residues. The CDR3 reads CASSTQGKDTQHF. The CDR3 region has the DNA TGTGCCAGTAGTACCCAGGGGAAAGATACGCAGCATTTT. Supplemented by reference TRBV19 and TRBJ1-5, the full variable domain reads DGGITQSPKYLFRKEGQNVTLSCEQNLNHDAMYWYRQDPGQGLRLIYYSQIVNDFQKGDIAEGYSVSREKKESFPLTVTSAQKNPTAFYLCASSTQGKDTQHFGDGTRLSIL.

This clonotype was seen a few times. The V call is TRBV20-1, the J call TRBJ1-1; D might be TRBD1 (6 bases). The CDR3 sequence is 13 residues long. Germline V gives CDR1 DFQATT, CDR2 SNEGSKA (reference sequence). V lost 2 bases and J 8 bases, leaving 15 bases between the germline ends. As DNA, the CDR3 is TGCAGTGCTAGATCTCCCGCTGACAGGGAAGCTTTCTTT. The encoded protein is CSARSPADREAFF.

This clonotype occurred once. The J gene is TRBJ1-2, the V gene TRBV20-1; D is ambiguous. Between the trimmed V and J ends, which lost 6 bases and 9 bases, there was a span of 20 bases. The CDR3 is 13 amino acids. From germline, CDR1 is DFQATT and CDR2 SNEGSKA (reference sequence). Here the CDR3 reads CSAIVIPAYCYTF. The DNA of the CDR3 is TGCAGTGCCATCGTAATCCCTGCCTACTGCTACACCTTC.

Details on this clonotype: One end of the junction fails to match germline, which may point to a read error. The chain is built from TRBV5-5 and TRBJ2-1; D remains ambiguous. Germline loops: CDR1 SGHKS, CDR2 YYEKEE (reference sequence). The CDR3 has 16 residues. CDR3 region: CASSLVGLGNYVEQFF. Here the CDR3 DNA reads TGCGCCAGCAGCTTGGTAGGGTTGGGGAATTACGTTGAGCAGTTCTTC.

For this clonotype: The CDR3 does not end in the conserved phenylalanine or tryptophan, so this is likely a read error. No DNA is shown, since the ends of the CDR3 on it are uncertain; the CDR3 is the one TCRdb lists. The chain recombines TRBV7-2 with TRBJ1-1. Germline V CDR1 and CDR2: SGHTA, FQGNSA. Termini included, the CDR3 measures 13 amino acids. CDR3 sequence reads: CASSSDSHTQHFC.

In its sample, this clonotype was seen a few times. V gene TRBV10-3 combines with J gene TRBJ2-3; possible D gene TRBD1, 7 bases. V lost 8 bases to trimming and J lost 1 base, with 16 bases between them. The CDR3 covers 15 residues. Germline lookup yields CDR1 ENHRY and CDR2 SYGVKD. In DNA form, the CDR3 reads TGTGCCATCGCAGGGGGGCAAGGGGGCACAGATACGCAGTATTTT. This translates into CAIAGGQGGTDTQYF.